This TCR beta chain was observed in a study of brain T cells in children with intractable seizures. Sequencing used immunoSEQ multiplex PCR; TCRdb keeps in-frame clones, though not all of them. This table has around 340,000 clones, roughly 93% appearing once. The time point denotes: blood from clinic visit 5 months post-surgery; TSC patient then seizure free. This clone is a singleton in its sample. The length of the CDR3 is 14 residues. After removal of 4 bases from V and 6 bases from J, the junction contained 3 bases not matched to a gene. The germline V gene has CDR1 LNHDA and CDR2 SQIVND (reference sequence).

The source material was peripheral blood, sampled less than 6 months after surgery. This sequence originates from a boy under two years old with tuberous sclerosis and intractable seizures. J is TRBJ1-6 and V is TRBV19; 7 nucleotides align to TRBD1. The CDR3 sequence is CASSSGTANSPLHF. The CDR3 DNA is TGTGCCAGTAGTAGCGGGACAGCTAATTCACCCCTCCACTTT.